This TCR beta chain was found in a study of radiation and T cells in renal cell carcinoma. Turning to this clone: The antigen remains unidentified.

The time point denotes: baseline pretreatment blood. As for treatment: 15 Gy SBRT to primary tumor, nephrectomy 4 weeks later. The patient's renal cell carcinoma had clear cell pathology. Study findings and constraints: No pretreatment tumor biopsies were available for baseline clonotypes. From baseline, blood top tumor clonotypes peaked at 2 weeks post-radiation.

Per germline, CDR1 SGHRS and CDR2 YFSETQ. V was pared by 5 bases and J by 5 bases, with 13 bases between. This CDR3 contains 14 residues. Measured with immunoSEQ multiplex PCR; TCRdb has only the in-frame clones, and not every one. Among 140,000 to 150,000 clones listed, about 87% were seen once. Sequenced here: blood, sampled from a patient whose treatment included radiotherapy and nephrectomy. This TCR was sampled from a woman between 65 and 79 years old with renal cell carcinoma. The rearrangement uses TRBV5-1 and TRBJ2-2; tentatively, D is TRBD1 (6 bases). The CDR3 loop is CASRHLRGTGELFF. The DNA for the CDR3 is TGCGCCAGCAGACATCTCAGGGGTACCGGGGAGCTGTTTTTT.